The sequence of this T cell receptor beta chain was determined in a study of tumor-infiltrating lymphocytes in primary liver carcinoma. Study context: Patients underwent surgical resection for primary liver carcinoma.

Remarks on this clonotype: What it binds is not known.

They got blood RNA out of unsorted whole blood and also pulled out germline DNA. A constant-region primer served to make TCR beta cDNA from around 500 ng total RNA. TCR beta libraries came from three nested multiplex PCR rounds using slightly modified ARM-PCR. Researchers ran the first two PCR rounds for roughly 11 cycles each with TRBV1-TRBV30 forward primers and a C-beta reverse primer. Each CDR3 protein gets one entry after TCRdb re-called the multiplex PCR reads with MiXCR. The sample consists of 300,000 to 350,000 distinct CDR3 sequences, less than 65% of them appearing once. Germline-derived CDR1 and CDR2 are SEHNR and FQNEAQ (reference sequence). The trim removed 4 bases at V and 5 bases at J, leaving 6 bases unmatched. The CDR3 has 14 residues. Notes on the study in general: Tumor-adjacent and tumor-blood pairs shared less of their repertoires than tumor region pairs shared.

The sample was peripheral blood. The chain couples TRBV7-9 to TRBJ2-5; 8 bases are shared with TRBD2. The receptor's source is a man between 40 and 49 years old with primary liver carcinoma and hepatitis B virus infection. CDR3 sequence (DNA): TGTGCCAGCAGCTCAGGACTAGCTTCCGAGACCCAGTACTTC. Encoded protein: CASSSGLASETQYF.